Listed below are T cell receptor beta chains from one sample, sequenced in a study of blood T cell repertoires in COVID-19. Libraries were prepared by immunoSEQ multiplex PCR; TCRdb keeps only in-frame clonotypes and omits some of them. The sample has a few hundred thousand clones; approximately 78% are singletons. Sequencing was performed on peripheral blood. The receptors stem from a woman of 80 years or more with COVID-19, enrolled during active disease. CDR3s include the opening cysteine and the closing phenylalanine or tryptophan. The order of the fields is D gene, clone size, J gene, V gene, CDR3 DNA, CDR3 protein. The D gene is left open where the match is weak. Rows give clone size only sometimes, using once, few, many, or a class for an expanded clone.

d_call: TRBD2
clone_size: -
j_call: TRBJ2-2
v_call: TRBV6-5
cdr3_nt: TGTGCCAGCAGAGCGGGGGGGACCGGGGAGCTGTTTTTT
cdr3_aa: CASRAGGTGELFF

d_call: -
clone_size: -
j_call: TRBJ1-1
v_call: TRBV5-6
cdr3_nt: TGTGCCAGCAGCTTGGGGGACTTAATGAACACTGAAGCTTTCTTT
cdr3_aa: CASSLGDLMNTEAFF

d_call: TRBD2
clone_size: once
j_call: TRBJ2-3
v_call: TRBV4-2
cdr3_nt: TGTGCCAGCAGCCAAGCCTCAGCGGGGGGCACAGATACGCAGTATTTT
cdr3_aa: CASSQASAGGTDTQYF

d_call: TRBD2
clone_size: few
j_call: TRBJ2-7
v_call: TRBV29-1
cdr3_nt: TGCAGCGCCGGCCGAGGGACTAGCGGGGGGCAGAGTGAGCAGTACTTC
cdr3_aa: CSAGRGTSGGQSEQYF

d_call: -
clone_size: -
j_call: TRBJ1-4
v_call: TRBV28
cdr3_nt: TGTGCCAGCAGGGCCGGGGGGGCAAGTGAAAAACTGTTTTTT
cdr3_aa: CASRAGGASEKLFF

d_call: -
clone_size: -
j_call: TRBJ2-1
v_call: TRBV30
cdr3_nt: TGTGCCTGGAGTAGTTCCGGTGATGAGCAGTTCTTC
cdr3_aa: CAWSSSGDEQFF

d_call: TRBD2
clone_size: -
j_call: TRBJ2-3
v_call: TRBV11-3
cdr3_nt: TGTGCCAGCAGCTTACGTAGCGGGGGCTCAGATACGCAGTATTTT
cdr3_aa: CASSLRSGGSDTQYF

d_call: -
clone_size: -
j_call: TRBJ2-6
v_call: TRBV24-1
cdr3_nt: TGTGCCACCAGTGATTGGGCCTCTGGGGCCAACGTCCTGACTTTC
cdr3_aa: CATSDWASGANVLTF

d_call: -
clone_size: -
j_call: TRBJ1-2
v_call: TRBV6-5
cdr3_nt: TGTGCCAGCAGTTCACAGGGAGGGTATGGCTACACCTTC
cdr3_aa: CASSSQGGYGYTF

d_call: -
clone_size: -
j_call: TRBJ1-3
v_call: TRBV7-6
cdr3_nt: TGTGCCAGCAGCTTAGTCGAGGGAGTTCCGAACACCATATATTTT
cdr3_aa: CASSLVEGVPNTIYF

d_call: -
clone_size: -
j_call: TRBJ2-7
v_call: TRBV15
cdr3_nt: TGTGCCACCAGCAGCAGATCCGGGACATTGGGCGAGCAGTACTTC
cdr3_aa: CATSSRSGTLGEQYF

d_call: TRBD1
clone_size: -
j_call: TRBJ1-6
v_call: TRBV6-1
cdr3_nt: TGTGCCAGCAGTGTTAAGACAGGGGGGCGTGATTCACCCCTCCACTTT
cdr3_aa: CASSVKTGGRDSPLHF

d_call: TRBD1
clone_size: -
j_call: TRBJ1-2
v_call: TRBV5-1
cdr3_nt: TGCGCCAGCAGCCGCTATACCGTACAGGGGATGGGCGGCTACACCTTC
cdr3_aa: CASSRYTVQGMGGYTF

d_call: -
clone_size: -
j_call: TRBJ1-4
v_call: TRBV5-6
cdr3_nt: TGTGCCAGCAGCCTATTGCTAACTAATGAAAAACTGTTTTTT
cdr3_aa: CASSLLLTNEKLFF